This T cell receptor beta chain appears in the sequencing data of a study of human T cells and chemical hapten exposure. Study as a whole: Each week of the roughly 23-week study, patients had diphenylcyclopropenone applied to the scalp. TCR yields differed between samples (mainly from small differences in pooled library volume).

The library tagged individual cDNA molecules with unique molecular identifiers. TCRdb used MiXCR to reprocess the RACE reads, holding one entry per CDR3 protein. The sample lists more than 80,000 distinct CDR3 sequences, about 10% occurring once. The V and J ends lost 5 bases and 2 bases, in that order; junction bases with no gene match: 12. This CDR3 spans 17 amino acids. This clonotype was counted ten times or more. Noted time point: patch test 2, 6 weeks after DPC sensitization. Regarding treatment: therapeutic diphenylcyclopropenone sensitization with weekly scalp DPC. Blood sampling occurred before each patch-test application.

The chain couples TRBV12-3 or TRBV12-4 to TRBJ2-3, with 8 bases that match TRBD1. The receptor was derived from a woman aged 45-59 years with alopecia areata. Some clones in this sample may be carry-over from other donors' samples. This material consisted of whole blood, taken in connection with sensitization to the hapten diphenylcyclopropenone (DPC). CDR3 DNA sequence: TGTGCCAGCAGTACCCGCCCCTGGGGACAGGACACAGATACGCAGTATTTT. Translated, it gives CASSTRPWGQDTDTQYF.